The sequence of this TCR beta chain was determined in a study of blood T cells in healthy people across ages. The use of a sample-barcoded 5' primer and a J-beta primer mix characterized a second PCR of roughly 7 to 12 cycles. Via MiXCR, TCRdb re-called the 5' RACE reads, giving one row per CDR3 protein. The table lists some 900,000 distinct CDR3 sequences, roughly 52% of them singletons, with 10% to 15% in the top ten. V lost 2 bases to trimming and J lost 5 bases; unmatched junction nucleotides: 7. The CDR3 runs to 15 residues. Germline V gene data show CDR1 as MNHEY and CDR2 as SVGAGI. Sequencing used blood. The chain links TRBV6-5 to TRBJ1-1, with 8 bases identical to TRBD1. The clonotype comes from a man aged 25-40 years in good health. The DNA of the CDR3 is TGTGCCAGCAGTTACAGGACAGGGAAGAAGACTGAAGCTTTCTTT. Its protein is CASSYRTGKKTEAFF.